This T cell receptor (beta chain) was profiled in a study of blood T cells in healthy people across ages. Combining a sample-barcoded 5' primer with a J-beta primer mix, a second PCR ran for about 6 to 12 cycles. TCRdb redid the calling of the 5' RACE reads with MiXCR, one entry per CDR3 protein. The sample consists of about 930,000 distinct CDR3 sequences, just under 30% of them appearing once. CDR1 is MGHRA, CDR2 YSYEKL, per germline. The CDR3 has 15 amino acids. V lost 3 bases and J lost 5; bases outside the gene matches: 7. In this sample, this clonotype turned up many times. The same data also went into a second study, on T cells of mothers and their children.

The sequencing sample was made of blood. This TCR derives from a woman aged 40-49 years in good health. This rearrangement joins TRBV4-1 to TRBJ2-5, with 9 bases lining up with TRBD2. The CDR3 DNA sequence: TGCGCCAGCAGCCAGCCGACTAGCGGAAGGGAGACCCAGTACTTC. Its translation: CASSQPTSGRETQYF.